This TCR beta chain was sequenced during a study of CD8+CD57+ T cells in acquired aplastic anemia. Those patients picked for sequencing had displayed CD8+CD57+ cell expansion on flow cytometry. This CDR3 is 15 amino acids long. Germline V gives CDR1 LNHNV, CDR2 YYDKDF (reference sequence). V was cut by 0 bases and J by 2 bases, with 11 bases left in between. The TCR beta profiling, which covered VDJ combination and CDR3 sequence, was carried out using genomic DNA as the template. TCRdb recomputed calls from the reads with MiXCR, one row per CDR3 protein. The table records under 200,000 distinct CDR3 sequences, under 55% of them present only once.

Sequenced sample: sorted CD4+, CD8+, or CD8+CD57+ T cells (not recorded which) from PBMCs. The chain carries TRBV15 and TRBJ2-7; tentative D call: TRBD1 (5 bases). The TCR was taken from a human donor with aplastic anemia. In DNA form, the CDR3 reads TGTGCCACCAGCAGAGATCGCGCCAGGGCCTACGAGCAGTACTTC. Translation gives CATSRDRARAYEQYF.